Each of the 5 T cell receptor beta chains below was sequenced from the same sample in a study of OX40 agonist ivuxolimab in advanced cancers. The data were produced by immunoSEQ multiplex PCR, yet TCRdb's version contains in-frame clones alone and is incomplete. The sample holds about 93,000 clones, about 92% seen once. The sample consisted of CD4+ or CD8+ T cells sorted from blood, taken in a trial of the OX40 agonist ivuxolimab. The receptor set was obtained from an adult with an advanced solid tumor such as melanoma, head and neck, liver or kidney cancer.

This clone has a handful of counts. The CDR3 loop reads CASGLRDLEQYF. The CDR3 DNA is TGTGCCAGCGGGCTCAGGGATCTCGAGCAGTACTTC. This chain uses TRBV6-6 with TRBJ2-7, with D possibly matching TRBD1 (5 bases). V was trimmed by 8 bases and J by 6 bases, leaving 14 bases between them. The CDR3 sequence is 12 residues long. Germline V gene data show CDR1 as MNHNY and CDR2 as SVGAGI (reference sequence).

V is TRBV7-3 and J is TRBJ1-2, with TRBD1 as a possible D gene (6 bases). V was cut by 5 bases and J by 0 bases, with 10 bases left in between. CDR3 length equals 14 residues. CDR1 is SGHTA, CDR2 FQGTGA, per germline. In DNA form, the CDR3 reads TGTGCCAGCAGCCGGGGGACAACTAACTATGGCTACACCTTC. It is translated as CASSRGTTNYGYTF.

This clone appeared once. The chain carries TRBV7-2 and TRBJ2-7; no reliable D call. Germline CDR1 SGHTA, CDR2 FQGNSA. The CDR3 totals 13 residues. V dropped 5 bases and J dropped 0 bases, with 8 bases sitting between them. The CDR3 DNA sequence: TGTGCCAGCAGCCCCAGGACCTCCTACGAGCAGTACTTC. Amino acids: CASSPRTSYEQYF.

The CDR3 coding sequence is TGTGCCAGCAGCTCGATACAGGGCGGTGAAAAACTGTTTTTT. It translates to CASSSIQGGEKLFF. This chain links TRBV6-1 with TRBJ1-4; TRBD1 is a possible D gene (6 bases). Germline loops: CDR1 MNHNS, CDR2 SASEGT. V lost 6 bases and J lost 7, with 15 bases in between. The CDR3 spans 14 residues.

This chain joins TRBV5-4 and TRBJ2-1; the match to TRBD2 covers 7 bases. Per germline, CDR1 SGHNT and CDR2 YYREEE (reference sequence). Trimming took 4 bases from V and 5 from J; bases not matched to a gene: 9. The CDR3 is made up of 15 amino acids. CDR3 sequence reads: CASSQGSGNNNEQFF. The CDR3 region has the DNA TGTGCCAGCAGCCAAGGCAGCGGGAACAACAATGAGCAGTTCTTC. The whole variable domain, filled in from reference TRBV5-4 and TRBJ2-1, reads ETGVTQSPTHLIKTRGQQVTLRCSSQSGHNTVSWYQQALGQGPQFIFQYYREEENGRGNFPPRFSGLQFPNYSSELNVNALELDDSALYLCASSQGSGNNNEQFFGPGTRLTVL.